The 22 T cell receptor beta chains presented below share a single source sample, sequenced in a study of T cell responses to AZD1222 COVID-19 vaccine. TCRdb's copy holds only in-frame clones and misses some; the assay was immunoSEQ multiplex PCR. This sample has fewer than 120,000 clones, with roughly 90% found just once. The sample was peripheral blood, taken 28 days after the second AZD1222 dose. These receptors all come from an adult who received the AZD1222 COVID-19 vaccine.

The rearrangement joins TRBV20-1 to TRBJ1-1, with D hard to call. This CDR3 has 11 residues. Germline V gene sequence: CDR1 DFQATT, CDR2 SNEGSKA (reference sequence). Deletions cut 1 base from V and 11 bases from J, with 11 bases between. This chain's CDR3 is CSARVLETAFF. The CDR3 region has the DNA TGCAGTGCTAGAGTATTAGAAACGGCTTTCTTT.

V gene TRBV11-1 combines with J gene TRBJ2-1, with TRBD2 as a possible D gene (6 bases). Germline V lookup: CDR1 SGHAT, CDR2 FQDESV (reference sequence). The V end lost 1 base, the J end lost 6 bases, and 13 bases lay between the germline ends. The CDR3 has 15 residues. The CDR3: CASSLVRGNSNEQFF. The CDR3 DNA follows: TGTGCCAGCAGCTTAGTGCGGGGAAATAGCAATGAGCAGTTCTTC. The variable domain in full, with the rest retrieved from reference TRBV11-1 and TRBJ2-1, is EAEVAQSPRYKITEKSQAVAFWCDPISGHATLYWYRQILGQGPELLVQFQDESVVDDSQLPKDRFSAERLKGVDSTLKIQPAELGDSAMYLCASSLVRGNSNEQFFGPGTRLTVL.

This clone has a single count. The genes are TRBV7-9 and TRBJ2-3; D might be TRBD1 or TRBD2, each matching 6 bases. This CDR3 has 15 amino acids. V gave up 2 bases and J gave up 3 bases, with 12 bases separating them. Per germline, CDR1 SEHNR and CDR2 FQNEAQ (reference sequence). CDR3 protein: CASSLFGGRTDTQYF. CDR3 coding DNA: TGTGCCAGCAGCTTATTTGGGGGGCGGACAGATACGCAGTATTTT.

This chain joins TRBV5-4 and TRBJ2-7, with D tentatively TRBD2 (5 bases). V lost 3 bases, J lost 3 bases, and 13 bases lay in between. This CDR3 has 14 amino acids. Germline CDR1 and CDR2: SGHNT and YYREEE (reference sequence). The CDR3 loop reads CASSSASAGYEQYF. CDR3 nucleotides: TGTGCCAGCAGCTCGGCTTCGGCGGGCTACGAGCAGTACTTC.

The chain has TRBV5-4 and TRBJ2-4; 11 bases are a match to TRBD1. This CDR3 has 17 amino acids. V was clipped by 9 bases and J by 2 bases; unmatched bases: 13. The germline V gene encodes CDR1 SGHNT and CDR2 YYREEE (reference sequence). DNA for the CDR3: TGTGCCACCTACCCGGGACAGGGGGTTAAAACCAAAAACATTCAGTACTTC. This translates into CATYPGQGVKTKNIQYF.

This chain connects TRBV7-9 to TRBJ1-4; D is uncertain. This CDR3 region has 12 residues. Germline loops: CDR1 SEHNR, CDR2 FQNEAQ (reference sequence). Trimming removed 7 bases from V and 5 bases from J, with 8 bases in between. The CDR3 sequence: CASMRINEKLFF. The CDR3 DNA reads TGTGCCAGCATGCGGATAAATGAAAAACTGTTTTTT.

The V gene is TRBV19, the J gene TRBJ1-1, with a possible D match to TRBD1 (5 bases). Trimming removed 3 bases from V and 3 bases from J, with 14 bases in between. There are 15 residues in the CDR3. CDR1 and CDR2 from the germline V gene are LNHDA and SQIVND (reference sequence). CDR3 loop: CASSITREFDTEAFF. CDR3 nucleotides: TGTGCCAGTAGTATTACCAGGGAATTCGACACTGAAGCTTTCTTT.

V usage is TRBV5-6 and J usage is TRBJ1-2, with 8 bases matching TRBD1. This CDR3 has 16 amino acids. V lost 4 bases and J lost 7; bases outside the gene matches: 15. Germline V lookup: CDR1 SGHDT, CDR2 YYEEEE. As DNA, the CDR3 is TGTGCCAGCAGCCCGTGGCAGGGGGCGACCCGAGGTGGCTACACCTTC. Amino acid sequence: CASSPWQGATRGGYTF.

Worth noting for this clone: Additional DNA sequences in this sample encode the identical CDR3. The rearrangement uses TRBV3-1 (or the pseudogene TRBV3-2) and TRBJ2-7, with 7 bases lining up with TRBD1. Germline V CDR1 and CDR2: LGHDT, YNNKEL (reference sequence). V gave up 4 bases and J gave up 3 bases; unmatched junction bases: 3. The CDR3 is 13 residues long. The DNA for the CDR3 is TGTGCCAGCAGCCGAGGGGACAGCTACGAGCAGTACTTC. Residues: CASSRGDSYEQYF.

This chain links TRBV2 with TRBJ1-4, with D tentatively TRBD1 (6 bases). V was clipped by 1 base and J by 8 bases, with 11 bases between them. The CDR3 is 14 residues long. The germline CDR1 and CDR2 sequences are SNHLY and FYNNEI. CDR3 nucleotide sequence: TGTGCCAGCAGTGAAGTAGGGGGAGGGGAAAAACTGTTTTTT. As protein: CASSEVGGGEKLFF.

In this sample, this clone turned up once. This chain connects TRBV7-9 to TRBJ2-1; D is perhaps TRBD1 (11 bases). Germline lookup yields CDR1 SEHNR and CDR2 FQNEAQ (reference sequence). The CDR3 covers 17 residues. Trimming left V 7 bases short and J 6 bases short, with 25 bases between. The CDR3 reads CASIGQGAPSGGNEQFF. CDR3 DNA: TGTGCCAGCATTGGACAGGGGGCGCCTAGCGGGGGCAATGAGCAGTTCTTC.

The CDR3 DNA is TGTGCCAGCAGACTCCTCCGGACTAGCGGGGGGATACACTATAGCACGGGTACGCAGTATTTT. Translated, it gives CASRLLRTSGGIHYSTGTQYF. The chain couples TRBV27 to TRBJ2-3; TRBD2 agrees at 14 bases. Looked up from germline, CDR1 is MNHEY and CDR2 is SMNVEV (reference sequence). Trimming cost V 6 bases and J 8 bases; bases outside gene matches: 25. CDR3 length equals 21 residues.

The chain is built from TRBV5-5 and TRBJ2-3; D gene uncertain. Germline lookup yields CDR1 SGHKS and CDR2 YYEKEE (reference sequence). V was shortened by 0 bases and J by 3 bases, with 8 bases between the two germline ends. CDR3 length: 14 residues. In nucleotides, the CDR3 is TGTGCCAGCAGCTTGGGTATCAGAACAGATACGCAGTATTTT. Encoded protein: CASSLGIRTDTQYF.

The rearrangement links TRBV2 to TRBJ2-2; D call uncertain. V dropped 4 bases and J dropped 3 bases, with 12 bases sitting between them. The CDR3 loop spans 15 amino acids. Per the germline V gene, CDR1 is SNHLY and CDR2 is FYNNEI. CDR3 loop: CASSAIRQYTGELFF. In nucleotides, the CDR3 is TGTGCCAGCAGTGCAATTCGGCAGTACACCGGGGAGCTGTTTTTT.

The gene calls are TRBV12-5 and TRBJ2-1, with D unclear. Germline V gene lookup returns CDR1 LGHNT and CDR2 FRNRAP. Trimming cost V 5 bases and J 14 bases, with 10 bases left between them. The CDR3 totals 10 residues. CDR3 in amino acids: CASGPPKEFF. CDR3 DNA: TGTGCTAGTGGTCCACCAAAGGAGTTCTTC.

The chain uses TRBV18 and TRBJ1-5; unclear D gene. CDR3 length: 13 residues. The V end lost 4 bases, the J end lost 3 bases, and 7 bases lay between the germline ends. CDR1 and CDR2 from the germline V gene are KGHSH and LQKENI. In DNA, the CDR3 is TGTGCCAGCTCACAGGGCTCCAATCAGCCCCAGCATTTT. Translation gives CASSQGSNQPQHF. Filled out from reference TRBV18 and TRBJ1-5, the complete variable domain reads NAGVMQNPRHLVRRRGQEARLRCSPMKGHSHVYWYRQLPEEGLKFMVYLQKENIIDESGMPKERFSAEFPKEGPSILRIQQVVRGDSAAYFCASSQGSNQPQHFGDGTRLSIL.

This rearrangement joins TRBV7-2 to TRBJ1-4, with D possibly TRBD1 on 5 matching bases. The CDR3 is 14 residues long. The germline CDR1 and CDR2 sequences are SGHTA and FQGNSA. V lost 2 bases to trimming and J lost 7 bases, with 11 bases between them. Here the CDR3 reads CASSLQGSGEKLFF. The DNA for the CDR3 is TGTGCCAGCAGCTTACAGGGAAGTGGTGAAAAACTGTTTTTT.

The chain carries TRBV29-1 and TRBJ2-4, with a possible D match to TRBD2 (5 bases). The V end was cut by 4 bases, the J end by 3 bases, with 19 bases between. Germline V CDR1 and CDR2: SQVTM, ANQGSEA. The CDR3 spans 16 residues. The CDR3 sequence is CSVVNPGSEDKNIQYF. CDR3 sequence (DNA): TGCAGCGTTGTGAATCCGGGGTCGGAGGACAAAAACATTCAGTACTTC.

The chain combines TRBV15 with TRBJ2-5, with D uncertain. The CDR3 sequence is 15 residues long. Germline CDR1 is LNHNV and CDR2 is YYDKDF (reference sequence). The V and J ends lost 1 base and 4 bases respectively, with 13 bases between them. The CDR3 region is CATSRVPETRETQYF. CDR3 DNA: TGTGCCACCAGCAGAGTGCCCGAGACTCGAGAGACCCAGTACTTC.

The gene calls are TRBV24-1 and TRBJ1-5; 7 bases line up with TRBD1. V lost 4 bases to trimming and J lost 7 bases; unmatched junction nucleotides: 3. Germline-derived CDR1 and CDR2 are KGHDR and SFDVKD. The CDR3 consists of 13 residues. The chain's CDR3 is CATSDSDRQPQHF. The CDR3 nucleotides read TGTGCCACCAGTGACTCGGACAGGCAGCCCCAGCATTTT.

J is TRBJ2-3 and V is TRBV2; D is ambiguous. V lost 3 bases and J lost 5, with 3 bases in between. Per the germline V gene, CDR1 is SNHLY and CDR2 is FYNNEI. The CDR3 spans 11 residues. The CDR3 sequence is CASSDQDTQYF. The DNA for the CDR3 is TGTGCCAGCAGTGACCAAGATACGCAGTATTTT.

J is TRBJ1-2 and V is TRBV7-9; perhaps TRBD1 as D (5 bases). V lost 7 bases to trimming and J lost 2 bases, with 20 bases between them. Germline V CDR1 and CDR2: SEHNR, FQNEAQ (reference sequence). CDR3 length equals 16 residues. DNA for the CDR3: TGTGCCAGCACCGCCCCCGAGAGGGGCGGGAACTATGGCTACACCTTC. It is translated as CASTAPERGGNYGYTF. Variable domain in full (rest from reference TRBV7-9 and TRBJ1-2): DTGVSQNPRHKITKRGQNVTFRCDPISEHNRLYWYRQTLGQGPEFLTYFQNEAQLEKSRLLSDRFSAERPKGSFSTLEIQRTEQGDSAMYLCASTAPERGGNYGYTFGSGTRLTVV.